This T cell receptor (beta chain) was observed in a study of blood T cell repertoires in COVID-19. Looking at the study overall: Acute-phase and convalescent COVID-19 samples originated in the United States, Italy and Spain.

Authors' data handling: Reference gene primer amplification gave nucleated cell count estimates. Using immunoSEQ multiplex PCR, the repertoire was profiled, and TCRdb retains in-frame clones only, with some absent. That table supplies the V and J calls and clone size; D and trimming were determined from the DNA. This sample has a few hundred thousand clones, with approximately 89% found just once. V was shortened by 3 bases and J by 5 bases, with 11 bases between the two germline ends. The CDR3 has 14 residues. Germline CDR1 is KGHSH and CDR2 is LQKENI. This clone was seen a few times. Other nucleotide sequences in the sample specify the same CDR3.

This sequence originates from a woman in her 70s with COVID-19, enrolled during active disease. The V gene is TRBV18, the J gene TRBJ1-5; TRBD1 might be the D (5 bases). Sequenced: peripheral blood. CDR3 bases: TGTGCCAGCTCACCCGGGCAGACAGATCAGCCCCAGCATTTT. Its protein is CASSPGQTDQPQHF.